This TCR beta chain was retrieved from a study of sequential checkpoint blockade in melanoma. Germline V gives CDR1 MNHNS, CDR2 SASEGT. There are 11 residues in the CDR3. V gave up 10 bases and J gave up 2 bases, with 6 bases separating them. Treatment indicated: randomized to nivolumab then ipilimumab (arm A) or the reverse (arm B). From thawed PBMCs, live CD3+CD8+ cells negative for CD19 and CD56 were sorted. Profiled with immunoSEQ multiplex PCR; TCRdb holds only in-frame clones, not every one. The table includes 10,000 to 15,000 clones, around two thirds detected once. The chain uses TRBV6-1 and TRBJ2-1, with no clear D. The origin of this receptor is a human donor with melanoma. The specimen comprised CD8+ T cells sorted from blood (inferred from file names), sampled from a patient given nivolumab and ipilimumab in sequence. The CDR3 loop is CATRAYNEQFF. CDR3 DNA: TGTGCCACCCGGGCCTACAATGAGCAGTTCTTC.